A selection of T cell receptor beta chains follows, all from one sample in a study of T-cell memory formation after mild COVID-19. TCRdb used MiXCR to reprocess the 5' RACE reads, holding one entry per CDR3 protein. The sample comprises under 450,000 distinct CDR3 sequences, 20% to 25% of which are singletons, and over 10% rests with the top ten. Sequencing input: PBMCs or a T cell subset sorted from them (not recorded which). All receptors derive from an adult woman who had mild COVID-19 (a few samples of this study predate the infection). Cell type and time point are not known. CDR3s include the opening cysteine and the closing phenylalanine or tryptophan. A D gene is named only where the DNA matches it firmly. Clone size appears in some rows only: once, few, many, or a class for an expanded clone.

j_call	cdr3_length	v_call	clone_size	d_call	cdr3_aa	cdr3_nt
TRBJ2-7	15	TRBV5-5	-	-	CASSLAGVGSYEQYF	TGTGCCAGCAGCTTGGCGGGAGTCGGCTCCTACGAGCAGTACTTC
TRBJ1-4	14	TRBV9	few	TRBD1	CASTGGTGSEKLFF	TGTGCCAGCACAGGAGGGACAGGGAGTGAAAAACTGTTTTTT
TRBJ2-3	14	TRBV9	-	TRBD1	CASSTQGLTDTQYF	TGTGCCAGCAGCACACAGGGGTTAACAGATACGCAGTATTTT
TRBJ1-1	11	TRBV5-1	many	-	CASSSETEAFF	TGCGCCAGCAGCTCAGAAACTGAAGCTTTCTTT
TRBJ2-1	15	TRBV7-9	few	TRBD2	CASSLASGTYNEQFF	TGTGCCAGCAGCTTAGCTAGCGGGACTTACAATGAGCAGTTCTTC
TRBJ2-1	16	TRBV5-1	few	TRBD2	CASSSNSGRGNNEQFF	TGCGCCAGCAGCTCCAATAGCGGGAGGGGAAACAATGAGCAGTTCTTC
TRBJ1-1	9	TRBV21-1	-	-	CSWGTEAFF	TGTTCTTGGGGGACTGAAGCTTTCTTT
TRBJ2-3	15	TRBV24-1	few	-	CATSDLEESTDTQYF	TGTGCCACCAGTGATTTAGAGGAGAGCACAGATACGCAGTATTTT
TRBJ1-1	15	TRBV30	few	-	CAWSGIGFLGAGAFF	TGTGCCTGGAGTGGTATTGGGTTCCTGGGGGCGGGAGCTTTCTTT
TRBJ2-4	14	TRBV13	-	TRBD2	CASSLDSSGEDQYF	TGTGCCAGCAGCTTAGATTCTAGCGGGGAAGACCAGTACTTC
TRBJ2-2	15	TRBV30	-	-	CACARRLAGTGELFF	TGTGCCTGCGCCCGTAGGTTAGCCGGTACCGGGGAGCTGTTTTTT
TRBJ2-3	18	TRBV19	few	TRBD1	CASSYRGLTGAFTDTQYF	TGTGCCAGTAGTTATCGGGGGCTGACAGGGGCGTTCACAGATACGCAGTATTTT
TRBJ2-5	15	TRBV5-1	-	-	CASSLDGGSQETQYF	TGCGCCAGCAGCTTGGATGGGGGCTCCCAAGAGACCCAGTACTTC
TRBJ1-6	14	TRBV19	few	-	CASSIHGFGSPLHF	TGTGCCAGTAGTATCCACGGATTCGGCTCACCCCTCCACTTT
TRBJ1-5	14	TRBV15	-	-	CATSSGKVGQPQHF	TGTGCCACCAGCTCGGGAAAGGTTGGCCAGCCCCAGCATTTT
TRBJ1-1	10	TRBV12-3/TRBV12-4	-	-	CASSLIEAFF	TGTGCCAGCAGTTTGATTGAAGCTTTCTTT
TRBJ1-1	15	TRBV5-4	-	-	CASSLGGQGNTEAFF	TGTGCCAGCAGCCTCGGGGGGCAAGGGAACACTGAAGCTTTCTTT
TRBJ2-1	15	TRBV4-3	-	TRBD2	CASSQDPAGGGEQFF	TGCGCCAGCAGCCAAGATCCAGCGGGAGGCGGTGAGCAGTTCTTC
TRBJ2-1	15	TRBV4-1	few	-	CASSHPGGPNNEQFF	TGCGCCAGCAGCCATCCTGGGGGGCCAAACAATGAGCAGTTCTTC
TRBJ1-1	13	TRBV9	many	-	CASTMVGGTEAFF	TGTGCCAGCACGATGGTCGGGGGCACTGAAGCTTTCTTT
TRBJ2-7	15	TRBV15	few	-	CATSRDYSQVPEQYF	TGTGCCACCAGCAGAGATTACAGCCAGGTACCCGAGCAGTACTTC
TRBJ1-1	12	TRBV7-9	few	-	CASSSLTGEAFF	TGTGCCAGCAGCTCCCTGACAGGTGAAGCTTTCTTT
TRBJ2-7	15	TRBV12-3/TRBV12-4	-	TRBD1	CASSRSGTGPYEQYF	TGTGCCAGCAGCCGCTCCGGGACAGGCCCCTACGAGCAGTACTTC
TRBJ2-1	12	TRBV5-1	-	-	CASSEGVSEQFF	TGCGCCAGCAGCGAGGGGGTAAGCGAGCAGTTCTTC
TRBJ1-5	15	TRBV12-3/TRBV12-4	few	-	CASSSRRLSNQPQHF	TGTGCCAGCAGTAGTAGACGGCTTAGCAATCAGCCCCAGCATTTT
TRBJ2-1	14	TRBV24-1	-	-	CATSDLGAGNEQFF	TGTGCCACCAGTGATTTAGGTGCGGGGAATGAGCAGTTCTTC
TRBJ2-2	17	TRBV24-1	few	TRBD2	CATSDAPGLAQSGELFF	TGTGCCACCAGTGATGCGCCGGGACTAGCGCAATCCGGGGAGCTGTTTTTT
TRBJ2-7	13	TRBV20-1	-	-	CSADRDGSYEQYF	TGCAGTGCTGATCGGGACGGCTCCTACGAGCAGTACTTC
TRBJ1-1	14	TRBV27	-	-	CASSLFQGNTEAFF	TGTGCCAGCAGTTTATTTCAGGGGAACACTGAAGCTTTCTTT
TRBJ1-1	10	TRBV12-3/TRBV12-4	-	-	CASGYTEAFF	TGTGCCAGCGGTTACACTGAAGCTTTCTTT
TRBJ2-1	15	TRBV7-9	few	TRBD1	CASSRPGQVLNEQFF	TGTGCCAGCAGCAGACCGGGACAGGTGCTCAATGAGCAGTTCTTC
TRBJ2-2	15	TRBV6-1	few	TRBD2	CASSGTSGDTGELFF	TGTGCCAGCAGTGGGACTAGCGGGGACACCGGGGAGCTGTTTTTT
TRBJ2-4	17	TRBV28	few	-	CASSQGPGRLAKNIQYF	TGTGCCAGCAGTCAAGGTCCGGGGAGACTAGCCAAAAACATTCAGTACTTC
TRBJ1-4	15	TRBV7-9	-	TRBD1	CASSAQGAGGEKLFF	TGTGCCAGCAGCGCCCAGGGGGCCGGAGGTGAAAAACTGTTTTTT
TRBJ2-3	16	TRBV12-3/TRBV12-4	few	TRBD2	CASSLTSGSSTDTQYF	TGTGCCAGCAGTCTGACTAGCGGTTCTAGCACAGATACGCAGTATTTT
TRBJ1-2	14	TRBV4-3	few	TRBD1	CASSQSRTGYGYTF	TGCGCCAGCAGCCAATCCAGGACAGGGTATGGCTACACCTTC
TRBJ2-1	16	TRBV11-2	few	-	CASSLDVPPGLDEQFF	TGTGCCAGCAGCTTAGATGTACCGCCGGGGCTGGATGAGCAGTTCTTC
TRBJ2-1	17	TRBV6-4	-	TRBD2	CASSALRTSGNINEQFF	TGTGCCAGCAGTGCCCTCCGGACTAGCGGGAACATCAATGAGCAGTTCTTC
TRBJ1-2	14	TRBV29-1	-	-	CSVEVGKGGYGYTF	TGCAGCGTTGAGGTGGGGAAAGGAGGCTATGGCTACACCTTC
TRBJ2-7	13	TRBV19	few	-	CASSPSIPYEQYF	TGTGCCAGTAGCCCCTCGATCCCGTACGAGCAGTACTTC
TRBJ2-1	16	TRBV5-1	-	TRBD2	CASSEMTSGGVTEQFF	TGCGCCAGCAGCGAAATGACTAGCGGGGGGGTTACAGAGCAGTTCTTC
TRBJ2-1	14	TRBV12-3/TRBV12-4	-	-	CASSLPDPYNEQFF	TGTGCCAGCAGTTTACCGGACCCCTACAATGAGCAGTTCTTC
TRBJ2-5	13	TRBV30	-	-	CAYERLVQETQYF	TGTGCCTATGAGAGACTAGTACAAGAGACCCAGTACTTC
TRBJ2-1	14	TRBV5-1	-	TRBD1	CASSLAGGMNEQFF	TGCGCCAGCAGCTTGGCAGGGGGCATGAATGAGCAGTTCTTC
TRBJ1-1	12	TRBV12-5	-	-	CASGLGNSEAFF	TGTGCTAGTGGTTTGGGAAACTCTGAAGCTTTCTTT
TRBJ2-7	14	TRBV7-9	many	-	CASSNPRDVYEQYF	TGTGCCAGCTCCAACCCCAGGGATGTCTACGAGCAGTACTTC
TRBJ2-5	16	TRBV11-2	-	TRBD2	CASSLGSGRAWETQYF	TGTGCCAGCAGCTTAGGTAGCGGGAGGGCCTGGGAGACCCAGTACTTC
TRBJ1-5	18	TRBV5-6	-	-	CASSLAKEQRYSNQPQHF	TGTGCCAGCAGCTTGGCCAAAGAACAGAGATATAGCAATCAGCCCCAGCATTTT
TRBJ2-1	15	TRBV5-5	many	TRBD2	CASSLLSGGSNEQFF	TGTGCCAGCAGCTTGTTGTCGGGAGGGTCTAATGAGCAGTTCTTC
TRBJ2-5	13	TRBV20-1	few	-	CSARGSPQETQYF	TGCAGTGCTAGAGGGTCCCCTCAAGAGACCCAGTACTTC
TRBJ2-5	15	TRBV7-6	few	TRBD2	CASSPMAGTKATQYF	TGTGCCAGCAGCCCAATGGCCGGGACTAAAGCGACCCAGTACTTC
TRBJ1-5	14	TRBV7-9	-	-	CASSLGGASQPQHF	TGTGCCAGCAGCTTAGGAGGGGCGAGCCAGCCCCAGCATTTT
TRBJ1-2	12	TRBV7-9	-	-	CASSSGTDGYTF	TGTGCCAGCAGCTCAGGGACGGATGGCTACACCTTC
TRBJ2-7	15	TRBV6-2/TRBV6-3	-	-	CASSNFRARGGEQYF	TGTGCCAGCAGTAATTTCAGGGCTCGCGGCGGCGAGCAGTACTTC
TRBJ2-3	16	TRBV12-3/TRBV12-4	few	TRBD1	CASSPQGASTTDTQYF	TGTGCCAGCAGTCCCCAGGGGGCTAGTACCACAGATACGCAGTATTTT
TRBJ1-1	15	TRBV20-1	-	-	CSASPLTDVYTEAFF	TGCAGTGCTAGCCCCTTAACAGATGTTTACACTGAAGCTTTCTTT
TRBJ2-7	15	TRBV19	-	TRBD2	CASTVAAGGTYEQYF	TGTGCCAGTACCGTAGCGGCGGGAGGAACCTACGAGCAGTACTTC
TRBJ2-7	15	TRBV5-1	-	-	CASSLILGGAYEQYF	TGCGCCAGCAGCTTGATTTTAGGGGGGGCCTACGAGCAGTACTTC
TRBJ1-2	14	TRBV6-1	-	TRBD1	CANGQGKNSYGYTF	TGTGCCAACGGACAGGGAAAAAATTCATATGGCTACACCTTC